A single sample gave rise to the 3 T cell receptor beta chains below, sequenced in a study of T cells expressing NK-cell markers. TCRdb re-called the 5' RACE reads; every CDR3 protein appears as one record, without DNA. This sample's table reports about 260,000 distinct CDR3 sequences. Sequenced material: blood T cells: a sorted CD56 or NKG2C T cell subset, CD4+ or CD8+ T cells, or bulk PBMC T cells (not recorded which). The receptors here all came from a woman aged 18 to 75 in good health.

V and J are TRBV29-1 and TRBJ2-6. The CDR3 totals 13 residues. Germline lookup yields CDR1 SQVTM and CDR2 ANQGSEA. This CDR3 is CSVHTTGANVLTF.

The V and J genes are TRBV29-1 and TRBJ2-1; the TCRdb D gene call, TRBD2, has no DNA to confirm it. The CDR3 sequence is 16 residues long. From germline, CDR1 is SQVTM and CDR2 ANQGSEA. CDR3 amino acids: CSVGGTGLAGASEQFF.

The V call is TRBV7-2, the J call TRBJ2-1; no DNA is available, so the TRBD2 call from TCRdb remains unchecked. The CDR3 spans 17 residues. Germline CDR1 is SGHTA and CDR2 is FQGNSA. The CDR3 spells CASSARTSGRGSNEQFF.